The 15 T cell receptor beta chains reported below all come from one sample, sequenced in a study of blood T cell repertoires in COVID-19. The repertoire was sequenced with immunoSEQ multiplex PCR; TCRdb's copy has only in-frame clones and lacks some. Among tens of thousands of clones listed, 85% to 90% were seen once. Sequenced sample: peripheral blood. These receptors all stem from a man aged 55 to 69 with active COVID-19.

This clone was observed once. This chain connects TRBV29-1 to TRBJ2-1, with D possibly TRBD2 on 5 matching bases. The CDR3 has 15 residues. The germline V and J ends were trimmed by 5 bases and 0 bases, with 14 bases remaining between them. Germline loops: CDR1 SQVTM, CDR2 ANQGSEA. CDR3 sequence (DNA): TGCAGCGTTCCCCTAACGGGGTCCTCCTACAATGAGCAGTTCTTC. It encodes CSVPLTGSSYNEQFF.

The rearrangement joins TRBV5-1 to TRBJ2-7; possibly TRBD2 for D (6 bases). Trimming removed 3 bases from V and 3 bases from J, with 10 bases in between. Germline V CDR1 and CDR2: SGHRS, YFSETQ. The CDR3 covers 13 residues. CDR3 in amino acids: CASSSSGGYEQYF. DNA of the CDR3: TGCGCCAGCAGCTCCTCCGGGGGCTACGAGCAGTACTTC.

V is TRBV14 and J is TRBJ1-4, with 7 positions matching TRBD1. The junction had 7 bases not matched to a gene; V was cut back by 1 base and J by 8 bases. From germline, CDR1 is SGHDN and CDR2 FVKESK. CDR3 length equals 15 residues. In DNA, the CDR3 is TGTGCCAGCAGCCAAGTCGCGGCAGGGGGAGAAAAACTGTTTTTT. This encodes CASSQVAAGGEKLFF.

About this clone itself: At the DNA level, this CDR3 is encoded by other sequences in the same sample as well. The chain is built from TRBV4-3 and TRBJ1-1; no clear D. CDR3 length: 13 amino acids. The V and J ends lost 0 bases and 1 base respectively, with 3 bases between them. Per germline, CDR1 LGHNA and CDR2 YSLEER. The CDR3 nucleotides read TGCGCCAGCAGCCAAGATAGGAACACTGAAGCTTTCTTT. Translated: CASSQDRNTEAFF.

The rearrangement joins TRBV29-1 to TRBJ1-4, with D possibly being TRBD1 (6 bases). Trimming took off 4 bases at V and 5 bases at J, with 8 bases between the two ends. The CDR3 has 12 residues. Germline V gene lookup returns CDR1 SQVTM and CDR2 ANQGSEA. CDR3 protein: CSVGQGNEKLFF. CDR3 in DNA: TGCAGCGTTGGGCAGGGGAATGAAAAACTGTTTTTT.

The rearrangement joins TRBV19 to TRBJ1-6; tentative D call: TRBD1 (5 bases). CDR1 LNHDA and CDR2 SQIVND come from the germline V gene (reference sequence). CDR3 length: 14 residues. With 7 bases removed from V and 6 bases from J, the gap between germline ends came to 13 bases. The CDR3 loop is CASNNGGVNSPLHF. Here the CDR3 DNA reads TGTGCCAGTAACAACGGGGGGGTTAATTCACCCCTCCACTTT.

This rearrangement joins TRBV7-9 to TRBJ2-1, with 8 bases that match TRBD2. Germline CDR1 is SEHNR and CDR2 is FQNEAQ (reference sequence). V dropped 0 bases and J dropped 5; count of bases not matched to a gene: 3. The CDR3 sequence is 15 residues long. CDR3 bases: TGTGCCAGCAGCTTAGCGGGTAGCGGGAACAATGAGCAGTTCTTC. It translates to CASSLAGSGNNEQFF. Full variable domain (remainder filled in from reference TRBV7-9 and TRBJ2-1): DTGVSQNPRHKITKRGQNVTFRCDPISEHNRLYWYRQTLGQGPEFLTYFQNEAQLEKSRLLSDRFSAERPKGSFSTLEIQRTEQGDSAMYLCASSLAGSGNNEQFFGPGTRLTVL.

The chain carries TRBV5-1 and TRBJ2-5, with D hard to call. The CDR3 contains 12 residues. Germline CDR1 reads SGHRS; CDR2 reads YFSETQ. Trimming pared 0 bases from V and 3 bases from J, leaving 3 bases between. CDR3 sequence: CASSLAEETQYF. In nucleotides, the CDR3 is TGCGCCAGCAGCTTGGCGGAAGAGACCCAGTACTTC.

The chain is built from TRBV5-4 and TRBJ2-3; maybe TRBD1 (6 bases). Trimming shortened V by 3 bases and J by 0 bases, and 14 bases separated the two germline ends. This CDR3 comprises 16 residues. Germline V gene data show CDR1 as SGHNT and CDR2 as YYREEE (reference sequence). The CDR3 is CASSSKQGPSTDTQYF. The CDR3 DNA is TGTGCCAGCAGCTCCAAACAGGGCCCAAGCACAGATACGCAGTATTTT.

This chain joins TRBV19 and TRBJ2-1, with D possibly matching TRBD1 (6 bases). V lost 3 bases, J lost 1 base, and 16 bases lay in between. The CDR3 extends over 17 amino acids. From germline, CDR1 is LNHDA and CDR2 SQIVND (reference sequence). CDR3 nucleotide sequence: TGTGCCAGTAGTATGCACAGGGCTCTGGGATCCTACAATGAGCAGTTCTTC. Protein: CASSMHRALGSYNEQFF.

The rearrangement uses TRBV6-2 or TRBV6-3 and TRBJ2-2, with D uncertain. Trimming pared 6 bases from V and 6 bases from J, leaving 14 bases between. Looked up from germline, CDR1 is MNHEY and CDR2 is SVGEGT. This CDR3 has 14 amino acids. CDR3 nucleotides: TGTGCCAGCAGCCCCCGTCCGGTTGCCGGGGAGCTGTTTTTT. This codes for CASSPRPVAGELFF.

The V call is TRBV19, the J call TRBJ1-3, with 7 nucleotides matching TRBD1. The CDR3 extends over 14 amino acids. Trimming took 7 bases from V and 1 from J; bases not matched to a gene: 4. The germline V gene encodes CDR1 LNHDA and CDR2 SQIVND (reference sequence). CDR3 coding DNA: TGTGCCAGTACCCCACAGGGGTCTGGAAACACCATATATTTT. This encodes CASTPQGSGNTIYF.

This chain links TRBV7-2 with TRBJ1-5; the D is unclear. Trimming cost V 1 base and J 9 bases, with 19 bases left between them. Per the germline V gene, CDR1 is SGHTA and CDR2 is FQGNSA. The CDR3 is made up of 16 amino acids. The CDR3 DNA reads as TGTGCCAGCAGCTTAGGAATCTCTCGGCGGGCGTGGCCCCAGCATTTT. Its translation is CASSLGISRRAWPQHF.

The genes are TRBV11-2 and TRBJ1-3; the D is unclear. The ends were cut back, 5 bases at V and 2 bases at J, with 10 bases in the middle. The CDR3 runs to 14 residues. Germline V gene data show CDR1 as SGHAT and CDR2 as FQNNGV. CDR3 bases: TGTGCCAGCAGCCCGTTGGGCACTGGAAACACCATATATTTT. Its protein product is CASSPLGTGNTIYF.

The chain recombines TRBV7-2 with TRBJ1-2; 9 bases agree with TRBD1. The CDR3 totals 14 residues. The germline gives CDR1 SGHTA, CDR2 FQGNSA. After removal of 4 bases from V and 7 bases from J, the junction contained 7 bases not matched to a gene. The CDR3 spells CASSSPGQGAGYTF. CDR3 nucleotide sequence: TGTGCCAGCAGCTCGCCGGGACAGGGCGCTGGCTACACCTTC.